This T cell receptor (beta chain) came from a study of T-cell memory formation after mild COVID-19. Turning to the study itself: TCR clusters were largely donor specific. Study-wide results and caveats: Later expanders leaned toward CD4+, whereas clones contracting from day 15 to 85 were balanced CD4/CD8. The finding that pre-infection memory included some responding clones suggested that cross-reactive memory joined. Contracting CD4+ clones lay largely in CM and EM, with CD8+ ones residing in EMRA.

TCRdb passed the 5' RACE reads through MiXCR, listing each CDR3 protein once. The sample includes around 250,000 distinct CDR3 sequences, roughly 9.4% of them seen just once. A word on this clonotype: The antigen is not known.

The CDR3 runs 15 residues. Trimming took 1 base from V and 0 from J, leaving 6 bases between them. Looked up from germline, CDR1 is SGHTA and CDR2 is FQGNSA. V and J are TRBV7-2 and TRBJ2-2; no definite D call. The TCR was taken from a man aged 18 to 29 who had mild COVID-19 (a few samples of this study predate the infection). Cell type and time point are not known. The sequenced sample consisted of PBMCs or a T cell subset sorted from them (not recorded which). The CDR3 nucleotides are TGTGCCAGCAGCTTAGGTCCCTCGAACACCGGGGAGCTGTTTTTT. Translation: CASSLGPSNTGELFF.